This entry lists 21 T cell receptor beta chains sequenced from one sample in a study of early T cells in non-severe SARS-CoV-2 infection. MiXCR, run by TCRdb on the 5' RACE reads, gives a single entry per CDR3 protein. The data contain some 26,000 distinct CDR3 sequences, about 4.6% of them seen just once; the ten biggest clones take up roughly an eighth. Sequencing was done on a sample of whole blood. Receptor source: an adult who was a healthcare worker with PCR-confirmed SARS-CoV-2 infection or an uninfected control (not recorded which).

V is TRBV29-1 and J is TRBJ2-5; no firm D call. Germline V gene lookup returns CDR1 SQVTM and CDR2 ANQGSEA. With 3 bases removed from V and 2 bases from J, the gap between germline ends came to 10 bases. This CDR3 has 13 amino acids. CDR3: CSVDGHTQETQYF. The DNA for the CDR3 is TGCAGCGTTGATGGTCATACACAAGAGACCCAGTACTTC.

This clonotype was observed many times. This chain joins TRBV25-1 and TRBJ1-2; 9 bases are a match to TRBD1. Germline CDR1 and CDR2: MGHDK and SYGVNS. J was trimmed by 7 bases and V by 3 bases; bases with no gene match: 3. This CDR3 has 13 residues. The CDR3 DNA reads TGTGCCAGCAGTGACCGGACAGGGGTTGGCTACACCTTC. This translates into CASSDRTGVGYTF.

This clonotype showed up many times. The rearrangement joins TRBV6-1 to TRBJ1-2, with 7 bases lining up with TRBD1. V trimming: 8 bases; J trimming: 4 bases; junction bases outside the gene matches: 16. Germline CDR1 reads MNHNS; CDR2 reads SASEGT. CDR3 length: 16 residues. The CDR3 here is CASADREYRVGYGYTF. In DNA, the CDR3 is TGTGCCAGCGCCGACAGGGAATACCGCGTTGGCTATGGCTACACCTTC.

This clonotype was seen repeatedly, ten times or more. The gene calls are TRBV28 and TRBJ2-4; possibly TRBD1 or TRBD2 for D (5 bases each). CDR1 MDHEN and CDR2 SYDVKM come from the germline V gene. The CDR3 has 13 residues. The V end lost 6 bases, the J end lost 7 bases, and 13 bases lay between the germline ends. CDR3: CASRSWGMNIQYF. In DNA form, the CDR3 reads TGTGCCAGCAGGTCATGGGGGATGAACATTCAGTACTTC.

This clonotype was detected only a few times. CDR3 in DNA: TGTGCCAGCAGCCTGACCGTAAATTCACCCCTCCACTTT. Protein: CASSLTVNSPLHF. The chain joins TRBV14 to TRBJ1-6, with unresolved D. This CDR3 has 13 residues. Germline lookup yields CDR1 SGHDN and CDR2 FVKESK. V gave up 4 bases and J gave up 7 bases, with 8 bases separating them.

V is TRBV14 and J is TRBJ2-1, with a weak D call TRBD1 (8 bases). Trimming removed 3 bases at V and 7 bases at J, with 19 bases between. Germline assignment: CDR1 SGHDN and CDR2 FVKESK. This CDR3 region has 16 residues. As DNA, the CDR3 is TGTGCCAGCAGCCAGGGGACTACCTACAGGGGGAATGAGCAGTTCTTC. This gives the protein CASSQGTTYRGNEQFF.

Ten or more counts support this clonotype. The chain is built from TRBV14 and TRBJ2-3; 7 bases line up with TRBD2. V shed 4 bases and J 4 bases; nucleotides not matched to a gene: 5. Germline V gene data show CDR1 as SGHDN and CDR2 as FVKESK. The CDR3 runs 14 residues. CDR3 residues: CASSLSSGPDTQYF. The CDR3 nucleotides read TGTGCCAGCAGCCTCTCTAGCGGCCCAGATACGCAGTATTTT.

A few counts support this clonotype. The rearrangement joins TRBV6-1 to TRBJ2-3; the D is unclear. V lost 4 bases, J lost 3 bases, and 5 bases lay in between. The CDR3 contains 12 residues. The V gene's germline CDR1 is MNHNS and CDR2 SASEGT. The CDR3 bases are TGTGCCAGCAGTGTAGTGACAGATACGCAGTATTTT. Translation gives CASSVVTDTQYF.

This clonotype was recorded many times. The V call is TRBV27, the J call TRBJ1-2, with TRBD1 matching 9 bases. This CDR3 contains 17 residues. Per the germline V gene, CDR1 is MNHEY and CDR2 is SMNVEV (reference sequence). Trimming removed 5 bases from V and 4 bases from J; junction bases left unmatched: 14. The CDR3 loop is CASSASGQGLYSYGYTF. CDR3 nucleotide sequence: TGTGCCAGCAGTGCATCGGGACAGGGTTTATATAGCTATGGCTACACCTTC.

In its sample, this clonotype was seen many times. The chain links TRBV12-3 or TRBV12-4 to TRBJ2-1; 14 bases are a match to TRBD2. Losses at the gene ends were 5 bases for V and 9 bases for J; bases not matched to a gene: 9. The CDR3 has 16 residues. The CDR3 loop reads CASSPRGLAGGGEQFF. DNA of the CDR3: TGTGCCAGCAGTCCCCGAGGACTAGCGGGAGGCGGTGAGCAGTTCTTC.

This clonotype was detected ten times or more. This chain connects TRBV20-1 to TRBJ2-7; D might be TRBD1 or TRBD2, each matching 6 bases. The CDR3 loop spans 15 amino acids. Germline V gives CDR1 DFQATT, CDR2 SNEGSKA (reference sequence). Trimming pared 0 bases from V and 2 bases from J, leaving 14 bases between. The DNA of the CDR3 is TGCAGTGCTAGAGAGGAGGGGGGACTCCCCTACGAGCAGTACTTC. It yields the protein CSAREEGGLPYEQYF.

Ten or more counts support this clonotype. The V and J genes are TRBV6-5 and TRBJ1-5; 7 positions agree with TRBD1. Germline CDR1 MNHEY, CDR2 SVGAGI. This CDR3 is 14 amino acids long. V trimming: 6 bases; J trimming: 4 bases; junction bases outside the gene matches: 6. The CDR3 sequence: CASRSNRGNQPQHF. CDR3 nucleotides: TGTGCCAGCAGGTCAAACAGGGGAAATCAGCCCCAGCATTTT.

This clonotype was seen ten or more times. The rearrangement uses TRBV6-6 and TRBJ2-1, with 13 positions matching TRBD2. Germline V gene data show CDR1 as MNHNY and CDR2 as SVGAGI (reference sequence). The CDR3 consists of 15 residues. V trimming: 4 bases; J trimming: 15 bases; junction bases outside the gene matches: 12. This CDR3 reads CASSLWTSGRLVLFF. For the CDR3, the DNA is TGTGCCAGCAGTTTGTGGACTAGCGGGAGACTAGTGCTGTTCTTC.

In its sample, this clonotype ranks as medium-sized (0.01 to 0.1%). The chain joins TRBV12-3 or TRBV12-4 to TRBJ2-7; D not certain. The CDR3 sequence is 13 residues long. V lost 6 bases to trimming and J lost 6 bases, with 15 bases between them. The CDR3 reads CASSSGPSSEQYF. The CDR3 coding sequence is TGTGCCAGCAGCTCCGGCCCCTCAAGCGAGCAGTACTTC.

In its sample, this clonotype is medium-sized. The rearrangement joins TRBV5-1 to TRBJ2-6, with D perhaps matching TRBD1 (5 bases). CDR3 length: 20 residues. From germline, CDR1 is SGHRS and CDR2 YFSETQ. Deletions cut 1 base from V and 1 base from J, with 21 bases between. The CDR3 is CASSLKGPTVMVSGANVLTF. In DNA form, the CDR3 reads TGCGCCAGCAGCTTGAAGGGCCCGACAGTAATGGTGTCTGGGGCCAACGTCCTGACTTTC.

Of note for this clonotype: This could be a read error, since a much larger clone is one nucleotide away. The chain recombines TRBV13 with TRBJ1-2; maybe TRBD1 (5 bases). Germline V lookup: CDR1 PRHDT, CDR2 FYEKMQ (reference sequence). The V end lost 3 bases, the J end lost 7 bases, and 9 bases lay between the germline ends. This CDR3 is 12 amino acids long. In DNA form, the CDR3 reads TGTGCCAGCAGCTTTAACAGGACTGGCTACACCTTC. Amino acids: CASSFNRTGYTF. Together with reference TRBV13 and TRBJ1-2, the CDR3 gives the full variable domain: AAGVIQSPRHLIKEKRETATLKCYPIPRHDTVYWYQQGPGQDPQFLISFYEKMQSDKGSIPDRFSAQQFSDYHSELNMSSLELGDSALYFCASSFNRTGYTFGSGTRLTVV.

This clonotype was detected ten times or more. Here the CDR3 DNA reads TGTGCCAGCAGCTTACGGGGACTAGCGGGGGGCTACAATGAGCAGTTCTTC. It is translated as CASSLRGLAGGYNEQFF. The chain carries TRBV7-9 and TRBJ2-1, with 15 positions matching TRBD2. This CDR3 comprises 17 residues. V was pared by 2 bases and J by 3 bases, with 2 bases of the junction left unmatched. Germline CDR1 reads SEHNR; CDR2 reads FQNEAQ (reference sequence).

This chain connects TRBV20-1 to TRBJ2-7, with TRBD1 matching over 7 bases. The CDR3 sequence is 14 residues long. Trimming at V came to 2 bases and at J to 2 bases, leaving 6 bases not matched to a gene. Looked up from germline, CDR1 is DFQATT and CDR2 is SNEGSKA (reference sequence). CDR3 DNA: TGCAGTGCTAGACCTTGGGACAGAGCCTACGAGCAGTACGTC. This sequence encodes CSARPWDRAYEQYV.

This clonotype was picked up many times. The chain combines TRBV9 with TRBJ2-3; 10 bases agree with TRBD1. Trimming at V came to 3 bases and at J to 0 bases, leaving 10 bases not matched to a gene. CDR1 SGDLS and CDR2 YYNGEE come from the germline V gene. This CDR3 has 18 amino acids. The CDR3: CASSALGGTGASTDTQYF. The CDR3 DNA follows: TGTGCCAGCAGCGCCCTAGGAGGGACAGGGGCTAGCACAGATACGCAGTATTTT.

This clonotype came up many times. The V call is TRBV5-4, the J call TRBJ2-4, with D tentatively TRBD2 (5 bases). V lost 0 bases and J lost 9, with 16 bases in between. Germline values: CDR1 SGHNT, CDR2 YYREEE (reference sequence). This CDR3 contains 15 residues. The CDR3 here is CASSLAGSGVGIQYF. The CDR3 DNA reads as TGTGCCAGCAGCTTGGCGGGTTCCGGGGTGGGCATTCAGTACTTC.

This clonotype was counted at least ten times. The chain employs TRBV4-3 and TRBJ2-5; D might be TRBD2 (6 bases). With 3 bases removed from V and 5 bases from J, the gap between germline ends came to 13 bases. Germline CDR1 and CDR2: LGHNA and YSLEER. The CDR3 spans 14 residues. The CDR3 spells CASSQTGRSETQYF. CDR3 nucleotide sequence: TGCGCCAGCAGCCAGACCGGGAGATCGGAGACCCAGTACTTC.